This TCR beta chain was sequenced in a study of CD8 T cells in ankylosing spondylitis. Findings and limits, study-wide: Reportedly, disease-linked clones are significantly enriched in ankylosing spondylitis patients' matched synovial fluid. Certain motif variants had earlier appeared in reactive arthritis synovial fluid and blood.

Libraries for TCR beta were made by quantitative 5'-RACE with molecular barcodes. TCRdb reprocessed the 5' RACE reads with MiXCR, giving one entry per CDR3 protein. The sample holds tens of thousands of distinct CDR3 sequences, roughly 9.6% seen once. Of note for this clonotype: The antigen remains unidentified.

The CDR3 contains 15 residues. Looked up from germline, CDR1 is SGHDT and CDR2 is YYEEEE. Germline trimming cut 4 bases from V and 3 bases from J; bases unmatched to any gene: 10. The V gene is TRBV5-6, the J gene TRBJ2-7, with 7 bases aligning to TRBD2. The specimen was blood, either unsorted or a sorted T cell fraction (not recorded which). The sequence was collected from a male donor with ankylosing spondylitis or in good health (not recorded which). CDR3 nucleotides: TGTGCCAGCAGCCCCTCTTTGCGGGGGAACTACGAGCAGTACTTC. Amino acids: CASSPSLRGNYEQYF.